These 9 T cell receptor beta chains were sequenced from one sample in a study of blood T cell repertoires in COVID-19. Profiling relied on immunoSEQ multiplex PCR, and the TCRdb table lists in-frame clones only, not all of them. The table lists about 260,000 clones, roughly 80% of them singletons, with over 9% in the top ten. Sequencing was done on a sample of peripheral blood. The receptors were sampled from a woman between 45 and 60 years old who had recovered from COVID-19.

This clone showed up many times. The V gene is TRBV27, the J gene TRBJ2-7, with D possibly being TRBD2 (5 bases). The CDR3 runs 14 residues. Trimming pared 2 bases from V and 5 bases from J, leaving 13 bases between. Germline V gene sequence: CDR1 MNHEY, CDR2 SMNVEV (reference sequence). CDR3 region: CASSLRSVGDEQYF. The DNA of the CDR3 is TGTGCCAGCAGTTTACGTAGTGTCGGGGACGAGCAGTACTTC.

J is TRBJ1-1 and V is TRBV5-4, with D tentatively TRBD1 (6 bases). Germline-derived CDR1 and CDR2 are SGHNT and YYREEE (reference sequence). V was trimmed by 4 bases and J by 1 base, leaving 14 bases between them. The CDR3 is 15 residues long. The CDR3 here is CASSPTAGANTEAFF. CDR3 DNA sequence: TGTGCCAGCAGCCCCACGGCGGGGGCGAACACTGAAGCTTTCTTT.

The chain joins TRBV6-1 to TRBJ1-2, with D maybe TRBD1 (6 bases). This CDR3 region has 18 residues. In germline, CDR1 is MNHNS, CDR2 SASEGT. Trimming removed 0 bases from V and 7 bases from J, with 24 bases in between. CDR3 sequence (DNA): TGTGCCAGCAGTGAAGCTAATTACGGGACACATCACAAAGGTGGCTACACCTTC. This gives the protein CASSEANYGTHHKGGYTF.

J is TRBJ2-3 and V is TRBV11-2; TRBD1 might be the D (5 bases). The length of the CDR3 is 16 residues. V was pared by 2 bases and J by 0 bases, with 12 bases between. Per the germline V gene, CDR1 is SGHAT and CDR2 is FQNNGV. CDR3 region: CASSLQGLASTDTQYF. The CDR3 coding sequence is TGTGCCAGCAGCTTACAGGGTTTGGCAAGCACAGATACGCAGTATTTT.

The chain joins TRBV14 to TRBJ2-5; 9 positions match TRBD2. The V segment lost 4 bases and the J segment 1 base; nucleotides outside the gene matches: 7. Germline V gene data show CDR1 as SGHDN and CDR2 as FVKESK. The CDR3 extends over 16 amino acids. The CDR3 coding sequence is TGTGCCAGCAGCCGCGCGGGACTAGCTGGCCAAGAGACCCAGTACTTC. This sequence encodes CASSRAGLAGQETQYF.

V gene TRBV4-2 combines with J gene TRBJ2-7, with TRBD1 as a possible D gene (6 bases). The V end lost 1 base, the J end lost 2 bases, and 9 bases lay between the germline ends. From germline, CDR1 is LGHNA and CDR2 YNFKEQ. The CDR3 length is 14 residues. The CDR3, as DNA: TGTGCCAGCAGCCAAGGTCAGGGGACCTACGAGCAGTACTTC. This sequence encodes CASSQGQGTYEQYF.

V and J are TRBV28 and TRBJ1-3; TRBD1 aligns across 7 bases. The CDR3 consists of 16 residues. Per the germline V gene, CDR1 is MDHEN and CDR2 is SYDVKM. Trimming removed 6 bases from V and 0 bases from J; junction bases left unmatched: 8. The DNA for the CDR3 is TGTGCCAGCAGCCCAGGGGGGACGGGCTCTGGAAACACCATATATTTT. Its translation is CASSPGGTGSGNTIYF.

This clone was seen at least ten times. CDR3 bases: TGTGCCAGCAGCTTAGTAGGACTAGCGGTTGGGGATACGCAGTATTTT. Amino acids: CASSLVGLAVGDTQYF. This chain uses TRBV7-2 with TRBJ2-3; 10 nucleotides agree with TRBD2. Germline CDR1 is SGHTA and CDR2 is FQGNSA. CDR3 length equals 16 residues. The V and J ends lost 1 base and 6 bases, in that order; junction bases with no gene match: 7.

V is TRBV5-1 and J is TRBJ2-3; D remains unclear. The CDR3 is 15 amino acids. Germline CDR1 reads SGHRS; CDR2 reads YFSETQ. Trimming took 0 bases from V and 5 from J, leaving 13 bases between them. In nucleotides, the CDR3 is TGCGCCAGCAGCTTGGGGCAGAGGCCCGTAGATACGCAGTATTTT. Translation gives CASSLGQRPVDTQYF.